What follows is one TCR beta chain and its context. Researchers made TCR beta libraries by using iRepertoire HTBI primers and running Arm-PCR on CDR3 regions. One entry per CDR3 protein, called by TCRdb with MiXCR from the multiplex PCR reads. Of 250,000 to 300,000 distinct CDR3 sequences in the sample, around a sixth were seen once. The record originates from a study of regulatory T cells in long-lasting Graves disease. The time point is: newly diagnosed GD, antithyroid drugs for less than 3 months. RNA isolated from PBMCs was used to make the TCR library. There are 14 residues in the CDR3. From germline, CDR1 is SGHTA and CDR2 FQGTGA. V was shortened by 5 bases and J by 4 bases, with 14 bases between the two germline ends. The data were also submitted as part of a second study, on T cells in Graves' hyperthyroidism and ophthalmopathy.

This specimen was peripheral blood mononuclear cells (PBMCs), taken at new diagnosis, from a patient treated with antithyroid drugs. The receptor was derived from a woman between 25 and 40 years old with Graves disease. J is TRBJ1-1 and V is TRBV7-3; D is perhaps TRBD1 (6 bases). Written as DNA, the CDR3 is TGTGCCAGCAGCCCTGACAGGCGGCTCACTGAAGCTTTCTTT. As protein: CASSPDRRLTEAFF.